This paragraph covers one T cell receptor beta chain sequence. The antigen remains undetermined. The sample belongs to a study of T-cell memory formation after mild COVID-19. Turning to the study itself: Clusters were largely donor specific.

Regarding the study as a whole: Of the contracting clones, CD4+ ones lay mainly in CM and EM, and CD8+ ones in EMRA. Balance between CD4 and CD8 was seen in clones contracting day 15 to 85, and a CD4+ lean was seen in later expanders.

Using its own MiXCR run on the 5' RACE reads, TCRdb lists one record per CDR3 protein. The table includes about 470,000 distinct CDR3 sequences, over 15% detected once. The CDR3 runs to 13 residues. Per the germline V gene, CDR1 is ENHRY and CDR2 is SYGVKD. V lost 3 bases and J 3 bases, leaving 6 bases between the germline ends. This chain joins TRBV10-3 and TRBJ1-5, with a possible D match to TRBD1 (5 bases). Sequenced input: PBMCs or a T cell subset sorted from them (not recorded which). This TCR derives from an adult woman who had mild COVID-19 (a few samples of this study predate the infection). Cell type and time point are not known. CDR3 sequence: CAISEQANQPQHF. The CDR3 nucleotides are TGTGCCATCAGTGAACAGGCCAATCAGCCCCAGCATTTT.